One sample yielded the 5 T cell receptor beta chains listed below, sequenced in a study of blood T cell repertoires in COVID-19. Here immunoSEQ multiplex PCR was the method, and the copy in TCRdb shows in-frame clones only, minus some. The sample carries 25,000 to 30,000 clones, 75% to 85% recorded once. Sample: peripheral blood. The receptors come from a human donor in a cohort sampled during active COVID-19.

This clone has a single count. This chain uses TRBV6-5 with TRBJ1-2; D uncertain. Germline CDR1 MNHEY, CDR2 SVGAGI. The CDR3 runs to 13 residues. The V end lost 7 bases, the J end lost 0 bases, and 9 bases lay between the germline ends. Here the CDR3 DNA reads TGTGCCAGCATGGTGAGAGCTAACTATGGCTACACCTTC. This sequence encodes CASMVRANYGYTF.

This chain uses TRBV3-1 (or the pseudogene TRBV3-2) with TRBJ2-7; 9 nucleotides agree with TRBD2. CDR1 is LGHDT and CDR2 is YNNKEL in the germline V gene (reference sequence). The CDR3 consists of 15 residues. Trimming at V came to 0 bases and at J to 1 base, leaving 1 base not matched to a gene. The CDR3 here is CASSQEAGGSYEQYF. The CDR3 nucleotides read TGTGCCAGCAGCCAAGAAGCGGGGGGTTCCTACGAGCAGTACTTC.

The chain is built from TRBV18 and TRBJ2-3, with D perhaps TRBD2 (5 bases). Germline V gene data show CDR1 as KGHSH and CDR2 as LQKENI. V shed 2 bases and J shed 3 bases, with 9 bases lying between them. The CDR3 length is 14 residues. The DNA of the CDR3 is TGTGCCAGCTCACCAGGGAGTAGGACAGATACGCAGTATTTT. Its translation: CASSPGSRTDTQYF.

The CDR3 nucleotides read TGCAGTGCTAGAATCGGGGGGGAGCAGTACTTC. Amino acids: CSARIGGEQYF. This sequence joins TRBV20-1 and TRBJ2-7; 7 nucleotides match TRBD2. Per the germline V gene, CDR1 is DFQATT and CDR2 is SNEGSKA (reference sequence). This CDR3 is 11 amino acids long. Trimming removed 2 bases from V and 7 bases from J; junction bases left unmatched: 2.

This rearrangement joins TRBV28 to TRBJ2-4, with D uncertain. Germline-derived CDR1 and CDR2 are MDHEN and SYDVKM. Trimming took 7 bases from V and 0 from J, leaving 16 bases between them. The CDR3 spans 16 residues. CDR3 amino acids: CASTPRSLLAKNIQYF. The CDR3 coding sequence is TGTGCCAGCACTCCAAGGAGCCTACTAGCCAAAAACATTCAGTACTTC.